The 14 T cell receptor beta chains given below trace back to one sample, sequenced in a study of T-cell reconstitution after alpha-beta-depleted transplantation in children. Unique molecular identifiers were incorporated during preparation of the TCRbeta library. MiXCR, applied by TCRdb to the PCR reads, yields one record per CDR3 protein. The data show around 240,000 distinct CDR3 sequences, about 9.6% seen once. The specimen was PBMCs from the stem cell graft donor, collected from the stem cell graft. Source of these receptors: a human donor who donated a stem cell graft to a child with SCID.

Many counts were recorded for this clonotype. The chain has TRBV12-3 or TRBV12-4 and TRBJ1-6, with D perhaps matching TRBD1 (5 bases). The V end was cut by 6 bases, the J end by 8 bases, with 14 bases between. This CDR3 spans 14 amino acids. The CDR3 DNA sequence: TGTGCCAGCAGGAGAGCAGGGATGGATTCACCCCTCCACTTT. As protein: CASRRAGMDSPLHF.

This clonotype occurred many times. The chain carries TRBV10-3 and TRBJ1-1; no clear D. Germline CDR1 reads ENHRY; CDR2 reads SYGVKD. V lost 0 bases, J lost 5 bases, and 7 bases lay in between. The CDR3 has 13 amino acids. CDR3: CAISESSVTEAFF. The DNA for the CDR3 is TGTGCCATCAGTGAGTCGTCGGTTACTGAAGCTTTCTTT.

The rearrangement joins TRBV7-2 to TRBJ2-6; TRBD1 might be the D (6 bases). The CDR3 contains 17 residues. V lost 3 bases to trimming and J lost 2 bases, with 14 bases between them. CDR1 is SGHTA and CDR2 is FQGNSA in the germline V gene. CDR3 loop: CASSLGQGFPGANVLTF. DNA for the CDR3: TGTGCCAGCAGCTTGGGCCAGGGGTTTCCTGGGGCCAACGTCCTGACTTTC.

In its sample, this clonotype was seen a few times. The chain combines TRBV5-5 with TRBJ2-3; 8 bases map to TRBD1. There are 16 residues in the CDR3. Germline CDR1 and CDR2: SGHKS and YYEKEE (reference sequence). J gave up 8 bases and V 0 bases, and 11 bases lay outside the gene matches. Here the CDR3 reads CASSLALSQGEVTQYF. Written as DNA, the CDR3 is TGTGCCAGCAGCTTGGCGTTATCACAGGGGGAGGTTACGCAGTATTTT.

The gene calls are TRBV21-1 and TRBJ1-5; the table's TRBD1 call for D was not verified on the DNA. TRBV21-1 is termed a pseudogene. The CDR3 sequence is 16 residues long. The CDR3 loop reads CASSKEENRANQPQHF. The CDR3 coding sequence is TGTGCCAGCAGCAAAGAGGAAAACAGGGCCAACCAGCCCCAGCATTTT.

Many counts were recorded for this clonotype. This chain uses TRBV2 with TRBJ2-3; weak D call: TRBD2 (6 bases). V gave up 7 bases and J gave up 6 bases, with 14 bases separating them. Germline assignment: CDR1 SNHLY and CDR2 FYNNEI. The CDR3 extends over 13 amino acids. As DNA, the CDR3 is TGTGCCAGCAATGGGGACTTGGCGGATACGCAGTATTTT. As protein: CASNGDLADTQYF. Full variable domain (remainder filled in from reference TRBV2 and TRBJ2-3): EPEVTQTPSHQVTQMGQEVILRCVPISNHLYFYWYRQILGQKVEFLVSFYNNEISEKSEIFDDQFSVERPDGSNFTLKIRSTKLEDSAMYFCASNGDLADTQYFGPGTRLTVL.

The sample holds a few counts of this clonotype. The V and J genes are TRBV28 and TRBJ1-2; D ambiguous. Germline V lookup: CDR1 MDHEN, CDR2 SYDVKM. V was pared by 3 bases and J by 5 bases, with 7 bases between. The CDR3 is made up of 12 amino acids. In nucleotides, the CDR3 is TGTGCCAGCAGTTTTATGCGGTATGGCTACACCTTC. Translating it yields CASSFMRYGYTF.

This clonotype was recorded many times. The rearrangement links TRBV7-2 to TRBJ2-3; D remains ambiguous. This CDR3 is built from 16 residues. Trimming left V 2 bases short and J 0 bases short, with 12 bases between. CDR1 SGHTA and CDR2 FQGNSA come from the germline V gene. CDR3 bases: TGTGCCAGCAGCTTATGGTTGGTCCCTAGCACAGATACGCAGTATTTT. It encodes CASSLWLVPSTDTQYF.

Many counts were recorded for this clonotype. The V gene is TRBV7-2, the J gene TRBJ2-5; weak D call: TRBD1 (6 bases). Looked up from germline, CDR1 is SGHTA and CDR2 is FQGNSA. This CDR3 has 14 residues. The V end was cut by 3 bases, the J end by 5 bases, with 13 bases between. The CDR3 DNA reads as TGTGCCAGCAGCTTCAACAGGGTAGGGGAGACCCAGTACTTC. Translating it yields CASSFNRVGETQYF.

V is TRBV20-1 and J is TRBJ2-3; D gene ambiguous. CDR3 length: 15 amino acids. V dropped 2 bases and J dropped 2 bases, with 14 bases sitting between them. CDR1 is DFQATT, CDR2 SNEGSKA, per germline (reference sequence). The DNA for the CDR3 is TGCAGTGCTAGAACCCTTGGACCCCTCACAGATACGCAGTATTTT. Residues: CSARTLGPLTDTQYF.

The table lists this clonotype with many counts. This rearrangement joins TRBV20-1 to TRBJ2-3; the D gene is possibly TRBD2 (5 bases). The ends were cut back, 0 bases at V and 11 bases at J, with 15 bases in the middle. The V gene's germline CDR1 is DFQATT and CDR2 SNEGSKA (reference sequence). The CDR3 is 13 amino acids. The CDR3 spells CSARDPGRAQQYF. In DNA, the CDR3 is TGCAGTGCTAGAGATCCTGGGCGGGCGCAGCAGTATTTT.

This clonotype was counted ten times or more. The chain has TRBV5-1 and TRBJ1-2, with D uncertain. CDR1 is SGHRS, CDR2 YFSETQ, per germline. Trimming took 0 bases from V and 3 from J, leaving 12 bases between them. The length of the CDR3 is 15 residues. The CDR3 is CASSLDTYNDYGYTF. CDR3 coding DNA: TGCGCCAGCAGCTTGGACACCTACAACGACTATGGCTACACCTTC.

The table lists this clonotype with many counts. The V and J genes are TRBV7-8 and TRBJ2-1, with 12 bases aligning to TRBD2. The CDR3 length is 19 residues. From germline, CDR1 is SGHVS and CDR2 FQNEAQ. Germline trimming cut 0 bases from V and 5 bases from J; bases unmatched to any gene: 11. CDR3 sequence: CASSLALAGGLSMDNEQFF. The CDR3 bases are TGTGCCAGCAGCTTAGCGCTAGCGGGGGGGCTAAGTATGGACAATGAGCAGTTCTTC.

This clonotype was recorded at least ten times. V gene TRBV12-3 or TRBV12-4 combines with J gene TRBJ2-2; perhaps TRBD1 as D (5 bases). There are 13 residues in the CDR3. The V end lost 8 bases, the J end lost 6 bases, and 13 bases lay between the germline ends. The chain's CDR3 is CASADSWAGELFF. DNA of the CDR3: TGTGCCAGCGCTGACAGTTGGGCCGGGGAGCTGTTTTTT.